A single sample gave rise to the 17 T cell receptor beta chains below, sequenced in a study of T cell clonality in common variable immunodeficiency. The method was immunoSEQ multiplex PCR; TCRdb's version includes in-frame clones alone and lacks a portion of them. The sample was found to contain 55,000 to 65,000 clones, and every one recurs. What was sequenced was peripheral blood mononuclear cells. The receptors stem from a person between 18 and 75 years old in good health.

This clone was recorded many times. The missing CDR3 end, 3 residues past where the read stops, is filled in from the germline J gene. This chain connects TRBV30 to TRBJ2-3, with 7 bases aligning to TRBD2. The CDR3 runs 15 residues. V trimming: 1 base; J trimming: 0 bases; junction bases outside the gene matches: 4. Germline V lookup: CDR1 GTSNPN, CDR2 SVGIG (reference sequence). CDR3 bases read: TGTGCCTGGAGTGAAACTAGCGCAAGCACAGATACG. Protein: CAWSETSASTDT. The CDR3 as a whole reads CAWSETSASTDTQYF.

This clone was counted at least ten times. The read ends 3 residues early relative to the CDR3; the germline J gene fills the gap. The chain links TRBV18 to TRBJ1-1; D is uncertain. V was clipped by 3 bases and J by 2 bases, with 16 bases between them. From germline, CDR1 is KGHSH and CDR2 LQKENI. The CDR3 length is 16 residues. CDR3 bases read: TGTGCCAGCTCACCGCCTTCGGCAGGAAGCAACACTGAA. Encoded protein: CASSPPSAGSNTE. The whole CDR3 reads CASSPPSAGSNTEAFF.

This clone was seen ten or more times. The CDR3 goes on 3 residues after the read ends, and that part is filled in from the germline J gene. The genes are TRBV28 and TRBJ1-3, with 7 positions matching TRBD1. In germline, CDR1 is MDHEN, CDR2 SYDVKM. The CDR3 covers 15 residues. Trimming took 6 bases from V and 2 from J; bases not matched to a gene: 7. The CDR3 sequence is CASSLTGTAGNTIYF. The covered CDR3 bases are TGTGCCAGCAGCCTTACCGGGACAGCTGGAAACACC.

This clone has a count of ten or more. Read sequence stops 3 residues before the CDR3 end, and the germline J gene provides the missing end. The chain is built from TRBV5-1 and TRBJ2-6; 11 nucleotides match TRBD2. CDR1 is SGHRS, CDR2 YFSETQ, per germline. The CDR3 runs 17 residues. Losses at the gene ends were 7 bases for V and 1 base for J; bases not matched to a gene: 7. The CDR3 is CASSPGLAASGANVLTF. The part of the CDR3 DNA that was read is TGCGCCAGCTCTCCGGGACTAGCGGCTTCTGGGGCCAACGTC. Looking up the rest from reference TRBV5-1 and TRBJ2-6 gives the full variable domain: KAGVTQTPRYLIKTRGQQVTLSCSPISGHRSVSWYQQTPGQGLQFLFEYFSETQRNKGNFPGRFSGRQFSNSRSEMNVSTLELGDSALYLCASSPGLAASGANVLTFGAGSRLTVL.

This clone has at least ten counts. The CDR3 extends 3 residues past the end of the read, so its final part is completed from the germline J gene. The V gene is TRBV5-6, the J gene TRBJ2-2, with TRBD1 matching over 9 bases. With 4 bases clipped from V and 3 bases from J, the junction kept 4 bases outside the gene matches. Germline lookup yields CDR1 SGHDT and CDR2 YYEEEE. This CDR3 contains 15 residues. CDR3 protein: CASSAWTGDTGELFF. The part of the CDR3 DNA that was read is TGTGCCAGCAGCGCCTGGACAGGGGACACCGGGGAG.

This clone was detected ten times or more. Sequencing ends 3 residues short of the CDR3 end; the germline J gene provides the rest. This chain links TRBV7-2 with TRBJ2-7, with D possibly TRBD2 on 5 matching bases. This CDR3 is built from 14 residues. Deletions cut 8 bases from V and 2 bases from J, with 16 bases between. Germline V lookup: CDR1 SGHTA, CDR2 FQGNSA. CDR3 sequence reads: CASGNGLPTYEQYF. The sequenced part of the CDR3 DNA is TGTGCCAGCGGGAACGGACTGCCTACCTACGAG.

This clone was observed many times. The read comes to an end 3 residues before the CDR3 does, leaving the germline J gene to fill in the end. The chain is built from TRBV5-4 and TRBJ2-1; 9 bases are shared with TRBD1. The germline CDR1 and CDR2 sequences are SGHNT and YYREEE (reference sequence). The CDR3 has 15 residues. Trimming at V came to 4 bases and at J to 4 bases, leaving 6 bases not matched to a gene. CDR3: CASSLGTGTYNEQFF. The DNA read from the CDR3 is TGTGCCAGCAGCCTTGGGACAGGGACTTACAATGAG.

The table lists this clone with many counts. CDR3 bases read: TGCAGCGACCCCCCTGGACAGACCTACGAG. Its translation: CSDPPGQTYE. The whole CDR3 sequence reads CSDPPGQTYEQYF. The chain recombines TRBV29-1 with TRBJ2-7, with D maybe TRBD1 (6 bases). The CDR3 goes on 3 residues after the read ends, and that part is filled in from the germline J gene. CDR1 is SQVTM and CDR2 is ANQGSEA in the germline V gene. The ends were cut back, 7 bases at V and 2 bases at J, with 15 bases in the middle. There are 13 residues in the CDR3.

This clone appeared many times. The read ends 3 residues before the CDR3 terminus; that terminus is restored from the germline J gene. V is TRBV28 and J is TRBJ2-6, with TRBD1 matching over 7 bases. The V gene end was trimmed by 7 bases and the J gene end by 0 bases; junction bases not matched to a gene: 9. The CDR3 spans 17 residues. Germline V gene sequence: CDR1 MDHEN, CDR2 SYDVKM. CDR3 DNA (partial): TGTGCCAGCACCCCGGGACAGTGGTTCTCTGGGGCCAACGTC. It encodes CASTPGQWFSGANV. From start to end, the CDR3 is CASTPGQWFSGANVLTF.

This clone was detected many times. The read gets to within 3 residues of the CDR3 end, and the germline J gene fills in the rest. The chain is built from TRBV20-1 and TRBJ1-5; 7 positions match TRBD1. This CDR3 region has 15 residues. Germline CDR1 and CDR2: DFQATT and SNEGSKA (reference sequence). The ends lost 4 bases at V and 0 bases at J; junction bases unmatched: 6. CDR3 bases read: TGCAGTGCTACAAATCGACAGGGTAGCAATCAGCCC. Translation gives CSATNRQGSNQP. In full, the CDR3 is CSATNRQGSNQPQHF.

This clone occurred many times. The sequence runs out 3 residues before the end of the CDR3; the remainder is reconstructed from the germline J gene. The chain is built from TRBV6-2 or TRBV6-3 and TRBJ2-7; 12 bases fit TRBD2. The V gene's germline CDR1 is MNHEY and CDR2 SVGEGT. V shed 8 bases and J 4 bases; nucleotides not matched to a gene: 3. The CDR3 consists of 13 residues. The CDR3 loop reads CASCLAGGYEQYF. The CDR3 DNA, read in part, is TGTGCCAGCTGCCTAGCGGGAGGGTACGAG.

Many counts were recorded for this clone. The CDR3 end lies 3 residues beyond the end of the read and is filled in from the germline J gene. The chain uses TRBV2 and TRBJ2-5, with 12 positions matching TRBD2. V lost 8 bases, J lost 4 bases, and 5 bases stayed unmatched. CDR3 length: 14 amino acids. CDR1 SNHLY and CDR2 FYNNEI come from the germline V gene. Incomplete CDR3 DNA: TGTGCCAGCGCCGGGGGACTAGCGGGAGAGACC. Residues: CASAGGLAGET. The complete CDR3 reads CASAGGLAGETQYF.

In this sample, this clone turned up many times. The read gets to within 3 residues of the CDR3 end, and the germline J gene fills in the rest. The J gene is TRBJ2-7, the V gene TRBV30; D is undetermined. CDR1 and CDR2 from the germline V gene are GTSNPN and SVGIG (reference sequence). Trimming pared 4 bases from V and 1 base from J, leaving 14 bases between. This CDR3 has 14 amino acids. The sequenced part of the CDR3 DNA is TGTGCCTGGAAAGTCCAGAGCGTGTCCTACGAG. The encoded protein is CAWKVQSVSYE. The full CDR3 is CAWKVQSVSYEQYF.

This clone was seen at least ten times. Sequencing ends 3 residues short of the CDR3 end; the germline J gene provides the rest. The genes are TRBV6-2 or TRBV6-3 and TRBJ1-2, with TRBD1 matching 8 bases. The trim removed 1 base at V and 5 bases at J, leaving 12 bases unmatched. The CDR3 sequence is 17 residues long. The V gene's germline CDR1 is MNHEY and CDR2 SVGEGT. The sequenced CDR3 bases are TGTGCCAGCAGTTACTTCTCGATGGATGACAGGGGATATGGC. This codes for CASSYFSMDDRGYG. The whole CDR3 sequence is CASSYFSMDDRGYGYTF.

This clone was detected ten times or more. The read is 3 residues too short to cover the CDR3 end, so that end is filled in from the germline J gene. The chain carries TRBV3-1 (or the pseudogene TRBV3-2) and TRBJ2-7; D is perhaps TRBD2 (6 bases). Trimming stripped 4 bases from V and 2 bases from J, with 9 bases between. CDR3 size: 13 residues. The germline CDR1 and CDR2 sequences are LGHDT and YNNKEL (reference sequence). The CDR3: CASSRDFTYEQYF. The CDR3 bases that were read are TGTGCCAGCAGCCGGGACTTTACCTACGAG.

This clone came up many times. Read coverage stops 3 residues before the CDR3 terminus; the germline J gene supplies the remainder. The chain uses TRBV7-9 and TRBJ1-4, with a possible D match to TRBD1 (5 bases). V dropped 1 base and J dropped 7 bases, with 13 bases sitting between them. Germline CDR1 SEHNR, CDR2 FQNEAQ (reference sequence). This CDR3 has 15 amino acids. The CDR3 is CASSLERGGGEKLFF. Partial CDR3 DNA: TGTGCCAGCAGCTTAGAAAGGGGAGGAGGTGAAAAA. The entire variable domain, with the rest obtained from reference TRBV7-9 and TRBJ1-4, is as follows: DTGVSQNPRHKITKRGQNVTFRCDPISEHNRLYWYRQTLGQGPEFLTYFQNEAQLEKSRLLSDRFSAERPKGSFSTLEIQRTEQGDSAMYLCASSLERGGGEKLFFGSGTQLSVL.

This clone was seen a few times. The read terminates 3 residues ahead of where the CDR3 ends, so the germline J gene completes it. The rearrangement links TRBV7-9 to TRBJ2-7; 9 bases agree with TRBD2. Germline lookup yields CDR1 SEHNR and CDR2 FQNEAQ (reference sequence). With 5 bases clipped from V and 6 bases from J, the junction kept 8 bases outside the gene matches. The CDR3 length is 14 residues. The part of the CDR3 DNA that was read is TGTGCCAGCAGCCGGGTTAGCGGGGGCGCCGAG. It specifies CASSRVSGGAE. In full, the CDR3 is CASSRVSGGAEQYF.